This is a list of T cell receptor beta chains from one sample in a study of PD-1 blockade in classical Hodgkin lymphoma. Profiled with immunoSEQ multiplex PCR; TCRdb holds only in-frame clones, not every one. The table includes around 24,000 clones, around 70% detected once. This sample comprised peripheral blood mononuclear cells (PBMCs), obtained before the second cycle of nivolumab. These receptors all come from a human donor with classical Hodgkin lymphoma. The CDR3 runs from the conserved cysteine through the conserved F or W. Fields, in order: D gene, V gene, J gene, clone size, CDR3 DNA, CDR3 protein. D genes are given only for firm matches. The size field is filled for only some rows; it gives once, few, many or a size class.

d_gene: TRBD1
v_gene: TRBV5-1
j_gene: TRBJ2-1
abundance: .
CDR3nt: TGCGCCAGCACCCTGGGACAGCTTTTCAATGAGCAGTTCTTC
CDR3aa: CASTLGQLFNEQFF

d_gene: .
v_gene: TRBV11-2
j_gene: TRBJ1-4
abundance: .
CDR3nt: TGTGCCAGCAGCTCCTCCCTCAAGAATGAAAAACTGTTTTTT
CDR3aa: CASSSSLKNEKLFF

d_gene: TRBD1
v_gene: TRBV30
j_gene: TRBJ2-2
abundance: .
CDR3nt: TGTGCCTGGAGGGACAGGGGGAGAGGCGGGGAGCTGTTTTTT
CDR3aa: CAWRDRGRGGELFF

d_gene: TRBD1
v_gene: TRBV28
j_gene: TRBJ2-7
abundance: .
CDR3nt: TGTGCCAGCAGTTCCCTTCACGGGACAGGGGGCGAGGAGCAGTACTTC
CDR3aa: CASSSLHGTGGEEQYF

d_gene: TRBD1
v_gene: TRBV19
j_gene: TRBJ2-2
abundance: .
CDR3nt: TGTGCCAGTAGGCTCCCCGGGACAGGGGCAACCGGGGAGCTGTTTTTT
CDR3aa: CASRLPGTGATGELFF

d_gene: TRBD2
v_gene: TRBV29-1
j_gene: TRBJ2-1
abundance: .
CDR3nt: TGCAGCGTTGAAGTGGCTAGCGGGTACAATGAGCAGTTCTTC
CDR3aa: CSVEVASGYNEQFF

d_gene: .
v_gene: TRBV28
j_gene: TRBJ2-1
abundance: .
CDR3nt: TGTGCCAGCAGTCCACCCCAGACAGTCTACAATGAGCAGTTCTTC
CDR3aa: CASSPPQTVYNEQFF

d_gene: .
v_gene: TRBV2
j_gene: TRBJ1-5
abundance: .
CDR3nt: TGTGCCAGCAGCGCGACTGGGGTGGCCCAGCATTTT
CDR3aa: CASSATGVAQHF

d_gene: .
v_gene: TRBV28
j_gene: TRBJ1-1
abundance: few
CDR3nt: TGTGCCAGCAGTTTAAGTGACACTGAAGCTTTCTTT
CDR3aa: CASSLSDTEAFF

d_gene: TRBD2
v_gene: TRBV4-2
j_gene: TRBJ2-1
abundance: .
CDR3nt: TGTGCCAGCAGCCAAGCGATGATAATAGCGGGTTCGGCCAATGAGCAGTTCTTC
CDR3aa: CASSQAMIIAGSANEQFF

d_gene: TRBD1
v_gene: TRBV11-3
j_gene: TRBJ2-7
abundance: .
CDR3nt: TGTGCCAGCAGCTTCGACCCGTTCGTCGTGGGGCGACAGGGTGGGCACGAGCAGTACTTC
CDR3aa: CASSFDPFVVGRQGGHEQYF

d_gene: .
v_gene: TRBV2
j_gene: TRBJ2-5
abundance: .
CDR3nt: TGTGCCAGCAGTGAAAGTGGGGGCCAAGAGACCCAGTACTTC
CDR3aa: CASSESGGQETQYF

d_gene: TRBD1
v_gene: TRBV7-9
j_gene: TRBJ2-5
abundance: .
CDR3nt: TGTGCCAGCAGCCCCTCCGCAGGGGGCTTGGGAAAGACCCAGTACTTC
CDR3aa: CASSPSAGGLGKTQYF

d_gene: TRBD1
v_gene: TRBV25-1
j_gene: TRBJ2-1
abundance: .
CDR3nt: TGTGCCAGCAGTGCAACCGGGACAGGGGGCAAATCCTACAATGAGCAGTTCTTC
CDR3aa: CASSATGTGGKSYNEQFF

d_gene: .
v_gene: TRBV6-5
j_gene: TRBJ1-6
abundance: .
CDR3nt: TGTGCCAGCAGTTACGCAGGGGCCGTTAATTCACCCCTCCACTTT
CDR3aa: CASSYAGAVNSPLHF

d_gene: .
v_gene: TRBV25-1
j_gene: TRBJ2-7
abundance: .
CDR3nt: TGTGCCAGCAGTGAATTGTGGGGGGCTTCGTACTTC
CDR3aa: CASSELWGASYF

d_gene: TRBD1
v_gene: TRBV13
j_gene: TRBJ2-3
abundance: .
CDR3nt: TGTGCCAGCAGCTTAACAGGGGCCCTACCCGATACGCAGTATTTT
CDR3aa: CASSLTGALPDTQYF

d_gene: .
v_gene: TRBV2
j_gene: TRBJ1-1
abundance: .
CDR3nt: TGTGCCAGGACGGTCAGGGGTAACACTGAAGCTTTCTTT
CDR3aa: CARTVRGNTEAFF

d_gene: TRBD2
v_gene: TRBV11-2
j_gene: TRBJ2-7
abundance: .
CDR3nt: TGTGCCAGCAGCCGGGGGCGGACTAGCGGTTCCTACGAGCAGTACTTC
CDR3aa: CASSRGRTSGSYEQYF

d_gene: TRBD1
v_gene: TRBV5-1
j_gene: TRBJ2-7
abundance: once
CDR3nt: TGCGCCAGCAGCTTGGGACCCGGGACAGGACGCTACGAGCAGTACTTC
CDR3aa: CASSLGPGTGRYEQYF

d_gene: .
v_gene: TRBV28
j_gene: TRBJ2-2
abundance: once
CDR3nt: TGTGCCAGCAGTCAGCCAGTCCGAAACACCGGGGAGCTGTTTTTT
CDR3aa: CASSQPVRNTGELFF

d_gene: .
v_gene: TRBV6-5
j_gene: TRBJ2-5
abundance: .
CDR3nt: TGTGCCAGCAGTTATGCGGGGCCGGGGGAGACCCAGTACTTC
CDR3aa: CASSYAGPGETQYF

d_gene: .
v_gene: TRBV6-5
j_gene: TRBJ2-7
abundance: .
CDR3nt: TGTGCCAGCAGTTCTCGGGGCGAGCAGTACTTC
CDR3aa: CASSSRGEQYF

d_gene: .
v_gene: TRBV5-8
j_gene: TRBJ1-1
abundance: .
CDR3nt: TGTGCCAGCAGCTGGGAGGTCCGCGGCACTGAAGCTTTCTTT
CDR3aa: CASSWEVRGTEAFF

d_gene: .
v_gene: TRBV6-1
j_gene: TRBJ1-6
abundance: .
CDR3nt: TGTGCCAGCAGTGTCAGACGAGGAAAGTATAATTCACCCCTCCACTTT
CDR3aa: CASSVRRGKYNSPLHF

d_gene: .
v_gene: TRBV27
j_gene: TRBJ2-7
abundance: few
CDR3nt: TGTGCCAGCAGTTTCCGGGACCGAGCCTACGAGCAGTACTTC
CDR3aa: CASSFRDRAYEQYF

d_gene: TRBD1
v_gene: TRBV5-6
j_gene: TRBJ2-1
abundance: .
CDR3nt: TGTGCCAGCAGCTCCCCCAGGGGGCTCTACAATGAGCAGTTCTTC
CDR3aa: CASSSPRGLYNEQFF

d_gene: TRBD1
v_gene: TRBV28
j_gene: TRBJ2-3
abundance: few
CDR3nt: TGTGCCAGCAGTTCCCAGGGACAGGGGGCGTTAGATACGCAGTATTTT
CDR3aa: CASSSQGQGALDTQYF

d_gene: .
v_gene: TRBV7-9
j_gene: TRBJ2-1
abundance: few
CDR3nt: TGTGCCAGCGGGGAGCAGTTCTTC
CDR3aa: CASGEQFF

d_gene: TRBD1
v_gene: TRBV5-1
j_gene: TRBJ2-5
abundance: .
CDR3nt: TGCGCCAGCAGCTTGGGACAGGGATTGGGGATAGAGACCCAGTACTTC
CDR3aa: CASSLGQGLGIETQYF

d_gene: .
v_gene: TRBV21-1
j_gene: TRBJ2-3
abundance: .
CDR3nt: TGTGCCAGCAGCAAAGGCGGCGGCAGGGGGAGTCTCACAGATACGCAGTATTTT
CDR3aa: CASSKGGGRGSLTDTQYF

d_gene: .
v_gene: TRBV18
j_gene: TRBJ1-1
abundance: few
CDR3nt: TGTGCCAGCTCACCGGACGGACCCGGGGACACTGAAGCTTTCTTT
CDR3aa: CASSPDGPGDTEAFF

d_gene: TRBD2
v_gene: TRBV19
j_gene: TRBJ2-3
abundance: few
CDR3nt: TGTGCCAGTAGAGACAGCCAAGGGACTAGCGGGGGACGCACAGATACGCAGTATTTT
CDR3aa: CASRDSQGTSGGRTDTQYF

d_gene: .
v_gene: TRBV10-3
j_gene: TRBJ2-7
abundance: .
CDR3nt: TGTGCCATCAGTTGGGGTGTAGGCGAGCAGTACTTC
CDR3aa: CAISWGVGEQYF

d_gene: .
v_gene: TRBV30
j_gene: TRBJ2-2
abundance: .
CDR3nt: TGTGCCTGGAGAAATGGCGGGAACACCGGGGAGCTGTTTTTT
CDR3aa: CAWRNGGNTGELFF

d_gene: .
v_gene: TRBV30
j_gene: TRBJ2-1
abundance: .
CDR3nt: TGTGCCTGGAGTCTGCAGGGGGGAGATGAGCAGTTCTTC
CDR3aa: CAWSLQGGDEQFF

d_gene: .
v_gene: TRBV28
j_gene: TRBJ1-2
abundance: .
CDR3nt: TGTGCCAGCAGATACGTAGCCCTGCGGCCTATGGGCTACACCTTC
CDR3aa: CASRYVALRPMGYTF

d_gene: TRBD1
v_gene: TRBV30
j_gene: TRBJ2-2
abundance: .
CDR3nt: TGTGCCTGGAGTGAGGACAGGGGTTCGGGCGGGGAGCTGTTTTTT
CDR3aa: CAWSEDRGSGGELFF

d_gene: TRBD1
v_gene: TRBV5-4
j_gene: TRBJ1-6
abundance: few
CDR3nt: TGTGCCAGCAGCTGGAGTTCAGGGGGCTCCTATAATTCACCCCTCCACTTT
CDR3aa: CASSWSSGGSYNSPLHF

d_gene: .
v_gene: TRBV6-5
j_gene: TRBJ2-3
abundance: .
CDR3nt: TGTGCCAGCAGTTGGGCTAGCGAAAGCACAGATACGCAGTATTTT
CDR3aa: CASSWASESTDTQYF

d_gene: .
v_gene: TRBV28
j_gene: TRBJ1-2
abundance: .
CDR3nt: TGTGCCAGCAGCCTCGACCCGGACGATGGCTATACCTTC
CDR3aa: CASSLDPDDGYTF